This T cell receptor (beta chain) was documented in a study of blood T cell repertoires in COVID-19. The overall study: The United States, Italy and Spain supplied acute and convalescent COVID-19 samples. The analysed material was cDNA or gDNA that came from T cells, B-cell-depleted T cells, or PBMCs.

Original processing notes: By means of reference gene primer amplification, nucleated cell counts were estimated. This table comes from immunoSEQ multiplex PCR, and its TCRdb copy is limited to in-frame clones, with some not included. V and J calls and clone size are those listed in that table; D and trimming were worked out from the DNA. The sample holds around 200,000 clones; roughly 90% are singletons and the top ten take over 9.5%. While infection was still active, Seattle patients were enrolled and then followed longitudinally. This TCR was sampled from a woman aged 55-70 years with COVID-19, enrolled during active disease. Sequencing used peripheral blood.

The CDR3 sequence is CASRGIGLAGTGELFF. DNA for the CDR3: TGTGCCAGTAGGGGGATCGGACTAGCGGGCACCGGGGAGCTGTTTTTT. This chain links TRBV19 with TRBJ2-2, with TRBD2 identical over 11 bases. The length of the CDR3 is 16 residues. Germline V gene sequence: CDR1 LNHDA, CDR2 SQIVND (reference sequence). V gave up 6 bases and J gave up 4 bases; unmatched junction bases: 7.